The sequence of this T cell receptor (beta chain) was determined in a study of Graves' ophthalmopathy and Graves' hyperthyroidism. CDR1 is MGHDK, CDR2 SYGVNS, per germline. V was clipped by 3 bases and J by 10 bases, with 18 bases between them. The CDR3 has 15 amino acids. For repertoire sequencing, the TCR beta CDR3 regions were amplified from RNA transcripts. HTBI-primed RT-PCR formed the first round, and a multiplex PCR formed the second. TCRdb itself ran the multiplex PCR reads through MiXCR, one entry per CDR3 protein. The table has 650,000 to 900,000 distinct CDR3 sequences, approximately 40% seen once.

The TCR was taken from an adult man with Graves' ophthalmopathy. The sequencing sample was made of peripheral blood. The gene calls are TRBV25-1 and TRBJ1-4; the D gene is possibly TRBD1 (6 bases). In DNA, the CDR3 is TGTGCCAGCAGTGATAGTGCCGGGGGCGCGGGAAAACTGTTTTTT. It is translated as CASSDSAGGAGKLFF.